One and the same sample provided the 6 T cell receptor beta chains below, sequenced in a study of blood T cell repertoires in COVID-19 (dated by TCRdb to about 2020). Library construction relied on the immunoSEQ multiplex PCR assay. TCRdb stores this immuneACCESS table with in-frame sequences only. Part of the clones is absent; in the studies checked, under half of the shortfall reflects unresolved V genes, and no reason is known for the rest. The sample data list 50,000 to 55,000 clones, and around 85% of these were observed just once. The top ten clonotypes cover 6.5% of the sample. What was sequenced was peripheral blood. These receptors were taken from a man aged 55 to 70 with acute or convalescent COVID-19.

The chain links TRBV4-1 to TRBJ2-1; 13 positions match TRBD2. Germline loops: CDR1 MGHRA, CDR2 YSYEKL. The V and J ends lost 4 bases and 4 bases, in that order; junction bases with no gene match: 4. The CDR3 covers 16 residues. The CDR3 DNA is TGCGCCAGCAGCCCATTGGGACTAGCGGGGTACAATGAGCAGTTCTTC. It specifies CASSPLGLAGYNEQFF.

The rearrangement links TRBV28 to TRBJ1-5; TRBD1 might be the D (6 bases). Looked up from germline, CDR1 is MDHEN and CDR2 is SYDVKM. This CDR3 has 12 amino acids. Trimming took 5 bases from V and 8 from J, leaving 10 bases between them. In DNA, the CDR3 is TGTGCCAGCAGTCAGGGGTTGGAGCCCCAGCATTTT. Residues: CASSQGLEPQHF.

The CDR3 region is CASSLRGTGYEKLFF. CDR3 sequence (DNA): TGTGCCAGCAGCCTCAGGGGTACTGGGTATGAAAAACTGTTTTTT. The chain uses TRBV14 and TRBJ1-4, with D maybe TRBD1 (6 bases). Trimming removed 4 bases at V and 6 bases at J, with 15 bases between. The CDR3 contains 15 residues. Germline-derived CDR1 and CDR2 are SGHDN and FVKESK.

This chain connects TRBV4-2 to TRBJ2-1; tentative D call: TRBD2 (6 bases). The CDR3 spans 15 residues. The V end lost 1 base, the J end lost 4 bases, and 11 bases lay between the germline ends. Germline lookup yields CDR1 LGHNA and CDR2 YNFKEQ. The CDR3 DNA reads as TGTGCCAGCAGCCAAGCTGGGGGGAGTTACAATGAGCAGTTCTTC. Its translation is CASSQAGGSYNEQFF.

This chain connects TRBV29-1 to TRBJ2-3, with D possibly matching TRBD2 (6 bases). The CDR3 runs to 15 residues. The germline gives CDR1 SQVTM, CDR2 ANQGSEA. V shed 3 bases and J shed 6 bases, with 19 bases lying between them. CDR3 region: CSVEQPGLQLDTQYF. The DNA of the CDR3 is TGCAGCGTTGAGCAACCGGGACTTCAGCTTGATACGCAGTATTTT.

The chain links TRBV28 to TRBJ1-2; TRBD1 is a possible D gene (5 bases). The germline gives CDR1 MDHEN, CDR2 SYDVKM. The CDR3 contains 12 residues. Trimming removed 8 bases at V and 10 bases at J, with 17 bases between. CDR3 sequence: CASPNPGGTYTF. The DNA of the CDR3 is TGTGCCAGCCCAAACCCAGGAGGGACCTACACCTTC.